The rows below give T cell receptor beta chains drawn from one sample of a study of cytomegalovirus exposure and HLA in healthy donors. TCRdb keeps only in-frame clones here, not all; method: immunoSEQ multiplex PCR. The sample records 74,000 or so clones, around 67% being singletons. The specimen sequenced was PBMCs. These receptors were collected from a woman younger than 45 in good health and CMV-seronegative. The CDR3 runs from the conserved cysteine through the conserved F or W. A D gene is named only where the DNA matches it firmly. Size values are once, few and many counts, or a class for expanded clones, and some rows have none.

j_call | d_call | clone_size | v_call | cdr3_aa | cdr3_nt
TRBJ1-1 | TRBD1 | - | TRBV18 | CASSDRVGSEAFF | TGTGCCAGCTCAGACAGGGTGGGATCTGAAGCTTTCTTT
TRBJ2-2 | - | once | TRBV7-9 | CASSLGAGTWAAGELFF | TGTGCCAGCAGCTTAGGCGCAGGGACATGGGCCGCCGGGGAGCTGTTTTTT
TRBJ2-7 | - | - | TRBV6-6 | CASSYPRGGSYEQYF | TGTGCCAGCAGTTACCCCCGAGGCGGCTCCTACGAGCAGTACTTC
TRBJ2-7 | - | - | TRBV27 | CASSLKARAYEQYF | TGTGCCAGCAGTCTAAAGGCCAGGGCCTACGAGCAGTACTTC
TRBJ2-7 | TRBD2 | - | TRBV7-4 | CASSLARLAHYEQYF | TGTGCCAGCAGCTTAGCCAGACTAGCCCATTACGAGCAGTACTTC
TRBJ2-7 | TRBD1 | - | TRBV30 | CAWSVQVGGDEQYF | TGTGCCTGGAGTGTACAAGTAGGGGGCGACGAGCAGTACTTC
TRBJ2-2 | TRBD1 | - | TRBV27 | CASSSTSGQVTGELFF | TGTGCCAGCAGTTCAACGTCCGGACAGGTCACCGGGGAGCTGTTTTTT
TRBJ1-1 | - | few | TRBV7-2 | CASSMARTEEAFF | TGTGCCAGCAGCATGGCCCGGACAGAGGAAGCTTTCTTT
TRBJ2-1 | TRBD1 | - | TRBV19 | CASSIGTGEVGQFF | TGTGCCAGTAGTATAGGGACAGGGGAGGTGGGGCAGTTCTTC
TRBJ2-1 | - | - | TRBV6-5 | CASSLGHYNEQFF | TGTGCCAGCAGTTTGGGACATTACAATGAGCAGTTCTTC
TRBJ2-3 | TRBD2 | - | TRBV4-2 | CASSPRLAGLTDTQYF | TGTGCCAGCAGCCCCCGACTAGCGGGGTTGACAGATACGCAGTATTTT
TRBJ2-7 | TRBD2 | - | TRBV4-2 | CASSQVPTSGGSGEQYF | TGTGCCAGCAGCCAAGTCCCGACTAGCGGGGGATCGGGCGAGCAGTACTTC
TRBJ2-3 | - | - | TRBV2 | CASSPRQSTDTQYF | TGTGCCAGCAGCCCCCGACAGAGCACAGATACGCAGTATTTT
TRBJ1-1 | - | - | TRBV10-3 | CAISGTDTEAFF | TGTGCCATCAGCGGGACTGACACTGAAGCTTTCTTT
TRBJ2-2 | TRBD1 | - | TRBV5-5 | CASSLGTGAGELFF | TGTGCCAGCAGCTTGGGGACAGGGGCCGGGGAGCTGTTTTTT
TRBJ1-1 | TRBD1 | - | TRBV11-1 | CASSPHRGSVEAFF | TGTGCCAGCAGCCCTCACAGGGGTTCGGTTGAAGCTTTCTTT
TRBJ2-1 | - | - | TRBV21-1 | CASSKGSPSGGVDEQFF | TGTGCCAGCAGCAAAGGGTCCCCTAGCGGGGGTGTGGATGAGCAGTTCTTC
TRBJ1-6 | TRBD1 | - | TRBV5-4 | CASSLDRGSNSPLHF | TGTGCCAGCAGCCTAGACAGGGGGTCTAATTCACCCCTCCACTTT
TRBJ1-2 | TRBD1 | - | TRBV6-5 | CASGGTDYGYTF | TGTGCCAGCGGGGGGACAGACTATGGCTACACCTTC
TRBJ2-5 | TRBD1 | few | TRBV6-5 | CASRWTGGVTQYF | TGTGCCAGCAGATGGACAGGGGGGGTGACCCAGTACTTC
TRBJ2-3 | TRBD2 | few | TRBV18 | CASSQLAGGRDTQYF | TGTGCCAGCTCACAACTAGCGGGGGGTCGAGATACGCAGTATTTT
TRBJ1-1 | - | - | TRBV5-5 | CASSSTEMNTEAFF | TGTGCCAGCAGCTCGACGGAGATGAACACTGAAGCTTTCTTT
TRBJ2-7 | TRBD2 | - | TRBV7-2 | CASRESLAGNYEQYF | TGTGCCAGCAGGGAAAGCCTAGCGGGGAACTACGAGCAGTACTTC
TRBJ1-2 | - | few | TRBV15 | CATSAGVGYGYTF | TGTGCCACCAGCGCAGGGGTAGGATATGGCTACACCTTC
TRBJ2-5 | TRBD2 | - | TRBV7-9 | CASSRTRGGGTETQYF | TGTGCCAGCAGCCGTACTAGAGGCGGGGGGACAGAGACCCAGTACTTC
TRBJ1-2 | TRBD1 | - | TRBV28 | CASSSDRGAYGYTF | TGTGCCAGCAGTTCCGACAGGGGAGCCTATGGCTACACCTTC
TRBJ1-1 | - | medium-sized | TRBV19 | CASRTGTGLDEAFF | TGTGCCAGTAGAACAGGCACTGGGTTGGATGAAGCTTTCTTT
TRBJ2-3 | TRBD2 | - | TRBV7-9 | CSSSLGIAGGPSDTQYF | TGTTCCAGCAGCTTGGGAATAGCGGGGGGTCCTTCAGATACGCAGTATTTT
TRBJ1-5 | - | once | TRBV7-3 | CASTLRGRGSNHQPQHF | TGTGCCAGCACTCTACGGGGCAGGGGATCAAATCATCAGCCCCAGCATTTT
TRBJ2-2 | TRBD1 | - | TRBV7-2 | CASSLGVGGQGRNGELFF | TGTGCCAGCAGCCTAGGAGTTGGGGGACAGGGACGTAACGGGGAGCTGTTTTTT
TRBJ2-3 | - | - | TRBV7-7 | CASSLVCFSDTQYF | TGTGCCAGCAGCTTAGTTTGTTTTTCGGATACGCAGTATTTT